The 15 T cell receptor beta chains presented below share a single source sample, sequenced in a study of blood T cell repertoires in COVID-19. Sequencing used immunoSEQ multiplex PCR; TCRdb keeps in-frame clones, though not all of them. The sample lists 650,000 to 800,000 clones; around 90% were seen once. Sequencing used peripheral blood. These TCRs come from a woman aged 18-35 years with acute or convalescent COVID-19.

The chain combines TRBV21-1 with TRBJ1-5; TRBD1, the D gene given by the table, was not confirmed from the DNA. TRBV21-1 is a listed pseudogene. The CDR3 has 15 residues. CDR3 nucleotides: TGTGCCAGCAGTTTCAGGGGAGACCCCAATCAGCCCCAGCATTTT. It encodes CASSFRGDPNQPQHF.

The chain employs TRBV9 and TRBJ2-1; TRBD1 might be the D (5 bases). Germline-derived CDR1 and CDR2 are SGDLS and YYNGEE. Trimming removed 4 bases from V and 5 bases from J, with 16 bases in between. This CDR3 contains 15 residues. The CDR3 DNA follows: TGTGCCAGCAGCCCCCCTGGGGCTGGGAACAATGAGCAGTTCTTC. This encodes CASSPPGAGNNEQFF.

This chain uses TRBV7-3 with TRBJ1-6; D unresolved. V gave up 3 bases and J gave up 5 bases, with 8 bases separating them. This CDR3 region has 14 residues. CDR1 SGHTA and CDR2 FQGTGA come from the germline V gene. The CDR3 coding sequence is TGTGCCAGCAGCTTCTCCGACAATAATTCACCCCTCCACTTT. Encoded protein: CASSFSDNNSPLHF.

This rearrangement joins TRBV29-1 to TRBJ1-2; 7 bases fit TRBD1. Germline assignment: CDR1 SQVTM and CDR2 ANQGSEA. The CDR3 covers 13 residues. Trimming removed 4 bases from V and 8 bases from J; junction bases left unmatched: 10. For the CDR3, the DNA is TGCAGCGTTGTCGAGACAGGGTTTAAAGGCTACACCTTC. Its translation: CSVVETGFKGYTF.

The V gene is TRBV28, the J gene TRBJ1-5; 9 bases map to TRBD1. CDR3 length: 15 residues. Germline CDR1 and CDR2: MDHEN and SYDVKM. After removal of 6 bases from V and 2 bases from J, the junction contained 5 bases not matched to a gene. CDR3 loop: CASSNGDRGNQPQHF. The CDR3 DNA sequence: TGTGCCAGCAGCAACGGGGACAGGGGCAATCAGCCCCAGCATTTT. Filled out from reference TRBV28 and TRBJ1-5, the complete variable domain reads DVKVTQSSRYLVKRTGEKVFLECVQDMDHENMFWYRQDPGLGLRLIYFSYDVKMKEKGDIPEGYSVSREKKERFSLILESASTNQTSMYLCASSNGDRGNQPQHFGDGTRLSIL.

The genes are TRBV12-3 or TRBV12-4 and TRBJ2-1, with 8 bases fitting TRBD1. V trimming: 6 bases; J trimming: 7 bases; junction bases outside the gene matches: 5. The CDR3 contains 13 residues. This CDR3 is CASRRDRLNEQFF. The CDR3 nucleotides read TGTGCCAGCAGAAGGGACAGGCTAAATGAGCAGTTCTTC.

CDR3 in DNA: TGTGCCAGCAGCCTGACCCTGGTTAGGGGCGAAGATTCACCCCTCCACTTT. It codes for CASSLTLVRGEDSPLHF. The chain is built from TRBV13 and TRBJ1-6, with D perhaps matching TRBD1 (5 bases). There are 17 residues in the CDR3. The V and J ends lost 5 bases and 8 bases respectively, with 22 bases between them. Germline values: CDR1 PRHDT, CDR2 FYEKMQ (reference sequence).

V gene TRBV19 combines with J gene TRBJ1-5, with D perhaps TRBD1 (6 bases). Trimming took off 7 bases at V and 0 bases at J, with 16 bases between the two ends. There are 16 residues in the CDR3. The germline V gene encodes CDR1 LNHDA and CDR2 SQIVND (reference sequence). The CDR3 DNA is TGTGCCAGTATGGGTATGGGGGCCTATAGCAATCAGCCCCAGCATTTT. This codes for CASMGMGAYSNQPQHF.

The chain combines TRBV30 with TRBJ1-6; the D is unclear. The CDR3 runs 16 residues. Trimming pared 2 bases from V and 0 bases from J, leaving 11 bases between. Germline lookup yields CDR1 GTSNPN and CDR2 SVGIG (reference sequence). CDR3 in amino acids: CAWSRGTSSYNSPLHF. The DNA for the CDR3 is TGTGCCTGGAGTCGGGGTACGAGCTCCTATAATTCACCCCTCCACTTT.

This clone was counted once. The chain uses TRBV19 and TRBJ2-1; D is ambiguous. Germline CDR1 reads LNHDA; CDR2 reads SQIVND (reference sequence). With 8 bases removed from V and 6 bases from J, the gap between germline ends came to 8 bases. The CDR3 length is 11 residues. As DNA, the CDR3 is TGTGCCAGTCACTATGGCAATGAGCAGTTCTTC. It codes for CASHYGNEQFF.

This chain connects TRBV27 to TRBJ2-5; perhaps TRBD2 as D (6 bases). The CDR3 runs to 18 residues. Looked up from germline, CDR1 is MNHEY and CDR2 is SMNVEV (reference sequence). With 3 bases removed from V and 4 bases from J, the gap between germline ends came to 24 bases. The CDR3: CASSLVGQRPDGGETQYF. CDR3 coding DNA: TGTGCCAGCAGTTTGGTCGGGCAGAGACCCGACGGGGGAGAGACCCAGTACTTC.

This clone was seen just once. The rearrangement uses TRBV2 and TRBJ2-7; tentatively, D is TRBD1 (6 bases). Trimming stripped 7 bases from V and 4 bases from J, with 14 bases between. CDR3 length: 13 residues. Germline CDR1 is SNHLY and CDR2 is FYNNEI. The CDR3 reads CASTGQRRYEQYF. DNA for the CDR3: TGTGCCAGCACCGGACAGAGACGGTACGAGCAGTACTTC.

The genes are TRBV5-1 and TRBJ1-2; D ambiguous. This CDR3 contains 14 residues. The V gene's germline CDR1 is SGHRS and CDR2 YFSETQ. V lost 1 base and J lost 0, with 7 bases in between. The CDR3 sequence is CASSLLQSNYGYTF. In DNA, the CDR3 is TGCGCCAGCAGCTTGCTACAGTCTAACTATGGCTACACCTTC.

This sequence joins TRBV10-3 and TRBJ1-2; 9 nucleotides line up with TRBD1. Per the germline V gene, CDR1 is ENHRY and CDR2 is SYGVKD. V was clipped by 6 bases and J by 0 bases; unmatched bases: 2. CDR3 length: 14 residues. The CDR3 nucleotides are TGTGCCATCAGGGGACAGGGAGCTAACTATGGCTACACCTTC. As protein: CAIRGQGANYGYTF.

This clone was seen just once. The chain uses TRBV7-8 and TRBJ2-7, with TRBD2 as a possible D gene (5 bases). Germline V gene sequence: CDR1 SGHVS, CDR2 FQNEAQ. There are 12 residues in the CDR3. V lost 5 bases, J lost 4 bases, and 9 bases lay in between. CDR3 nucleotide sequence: TGTGCCAGCAGCCCGCGGAGGTACGAGCAGTACTTC. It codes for CASSPRRYEQYF.